These 2 T cell receptor beta chains originate from one sample sequenced in a study of CD8+CD57+ T cells in acquired aplastic anemia. CDR3 and TCR beta VDJ profiling relied on a genomic DNA template. From the reads, TCRdb called clonotypes with MiXCR, one entry per CDR3 protein. Of some 410,000 distinct CDR3 sequences listed, 65% to 80% are singletons. The sequenced material came from sorted CD4+, CD8+, or CD8+CD57+ T cells (not recorded which) from PBMCs. The receptors were sampled from a human donor in good health, serving as a control.

A word on this clonotype: Germline is not matched at one junction end, which may reflect a read error. This chain links TRBV7-9 with TRBJ1-1, with no clear D. CDR3 length: 13 residues. Germline assignment: CDR1 SEHNR and CDR2 FQNEAQ (reference sequence). The CDR3: CSAFSGRITEAFF. CDR3 coding DNA: TGCAGTGCTTTTAGTGGGAGGATCACTGAAGCTTTCTTT.

J is TRBJ2-7 and V is TRBV29-1; possibly TRBD2 for D (5 bases). CDR1 is SQVTM, CDR2 ANQGSEA, per germline. V was clipped by 7 bases and J by 4 bases, with 23 bases between them. CDR3 length equals 15 residues. The chain's CDR3 is CSGTRAGTSPYEQYF. In DNA form, the CDR3 reads TGCAGCGGCACTAGGGCCGGCACGTCCCCTTACGAGCAGTACTTC.